Below are 29 T cell receptor beta chains sequenced from a single sample in a study of OX40 agonist ivuxolimab in advanced cancers. Measured with immunoSEQ multiplex PCR; TCRdb has only the in-frame clones, and not every one. The table records some 59,000 clones, 80% to 95% of them present only once. Sequences were derived from CD4+ or CD8+ T cells sorted from blood, sampled in a trial of the OX40 agonist ivuxolimab. These receptors were obtained from an adult with an advanced solid tumor such as melanoma, head and neck, liver or kidney cancer.

V gene TRBV28 combines with J gene TRBJ2-1; D is perhaps TRBD2 (5 bases). The germline V gene has CDR1 MDHEN and CDR2 SYDVKM. With 2 bases removed from V and 1 base from J, the gap between germline ends came to 9 bases. The CDR3 is 15 residues long. The CDR3 here is CASSLNLASYNEQFF. CDR3 sequence (DNA): TGTGCCAGCAGTTTAAATCTAGCATCCTACAATGAGCAGTTCTTC.

The CDR3 is CASSPSGQVGVYTEAFF. The CDR3 coding sequence is TGTGCCAGTAGTCCATCGGGACAGGTAGGGGTTTACACTGAAGCTTTCTTT. V is TRBV19 and J is TRBJ1-1; TRBD1 matches 8 bases. With 5 bases clipped from V and 3 bases from J, the junction kept 14 bases outside the gene matches. The CDR3 sequence is 17 residues long. The V gene's germline CDR1 is LNHDA and CDR2 SQIVND (reference sequence).

This clone ranks as medium-sized. This chain connects TRBV13 to TRBJ1-1; D uncertain. Trimming removed 5 bases at V and 1 base at J, with 14 bases between. Germline CDR1 reads PRHDT; CDR2 reads FYEKMQ (reference sequence). This CDR3 comprises 15 residues. The CDR3 coding sequence is TGTGCCAGCAGCCCGTCGGGGTCAGGGAACACTGAAGCTTTCTTT. Encoded protein: CASSPSGSGNTEAFF. Full variable domain (rest looked up from reference TRBV13 and TRBJ1-1): AAGVIQSPRHLIKEKRETATLKCYPIPRHDTVYWYQQGPGQDPQFLISFYEKMQSDKGSIPDRFSAQQFSDYHSELNMSSLELGDSALYFCASSPSGSGNTEAFFGQGTRLTVV.

The gene calls are TRBV5-4 and TRBJ1-1; D not certain. CDR3 size: 14 residues. Germline V CDR1 and CDR2: SGHNT, YYREEE (reference sequence). Trimming shortened V by 0 bases and J by 6 bases, and 12 bases separated the two germline ends. As DNA, the CDR3 is TGTGCCAGCAGCTTGGCCGGAACCCCACCTGAAGCTTTCTTT. This gives the protein CASSLAGTPPEAFF.

This chain links TRBV6-5 with TRBJ1-2, with a tentative D call TRBD1 (5 bases). The CDR3 loop spans 15 amino acids. With 2 bases removed from V and 3 bases from J, the gap between germline ends came to 13 bases. The germline V gene has CDR1 MNHEY and CDR2 SVGAGI. The CDR3 sequence: CASSYVKGDHYGYTF. The CDR3 DNA follows: TGTGCCAGCAGTTACGTAAAAGGGGATCACTATGGCTACACCTTC.

The chain has TRBV27 and TRBJ1-1; D remains ambiguous. In germline, CDR1 is MNHEY, CDR2 SMNVEV (reference sequence). The CDR3 length is 14 residues. With 6 bases removed from V and 0 bases from J, the gap between germline ends came to 11 bases. In DNA form, the CDR3 reads TGTGCCAGCAGAGGAGCTTTGATGAACACTGAAGCTTTCTTT. Amino acids: CASRGALMNTEAFF.

This chain connects TRBV5-1 to TRBJ1-1; 8 bases are a match to TRBD1. The J segment lost 3 bases and the V segment lost 1 base, leaving 2 bases of the junction unmatched. The CDR3 consists of 14 residues. Germline V gives CDR1 SGHRS, CDR2 YFSETQ. CDR3 in amino acids: CASSLSGGYTEAFF. The DNA for the CDR3 is TGCGCCAGCAGCTTGTCAGGGGGCTACACTGAAGCTTTCTTT.

The chain carries TRBV27 and TRBJ2-5; 13 bases line up with TRBD2. Germline values: CDR1 MNHEY, CDR2 SMNVEV (reference sequence). V was clipped by 5 bases and J by 2 bases; unmatched bases: 5. The CDR3 sequence is 16 residues long. CDR3 residues: CASSRTSGSIQETQYF. The CDR3 DNA is TGTGCCAGCAGTCGGACTAGCGGGAGTATACAAGAGACCCAGTACTTC.

V and J are TRBV7-6 and TRBJ2-2, with unresolved D. The ends were cut back, 5 bases at V and 5 bases at J, with 12 bases in the middle. The CDR3 is 14 amino acids. The germline gives CDR1 SGHVS, CDR2 FNYEAQ. The CDR3 spells CASSALFGTGELFF. For the CDR3, the DNA is TGTGCCAGCAGCGCCTTATTCGGGACCGGGGAGCTGTTTTTT. Full variable domain (missing parts from reference TRBV7-6 and TRBJ2-2): GAGVSQSPRYKVTKRGQDVALRCDPISGHVSLYWYRQALGQGPEFLTYFNYEAQQDKSGLPNDRFSAERPEGSISTLTIQRTEQRDSAMYRCASSALFGTGELFFGEGSRLTVL.

This sequence joins TRBV7-9 and TRBJ1-5; D ambiguous. Germline values: CDR1 SEHNR, CDR2 FQNEAQ (reference sequence). With 5 bases removed from V and 2 bases from J, the gap between germline ends came to 13 bases. There are 15 residues in the CDR3. In DNA, the CDR3 is TGTGCCAGCAGCCCTGCTTCAATAGGCAATCAGCCCCAGCATTTT. It is translated as CASSPASIGNQPQHF.

The chain is built from TRBV2 and TRBJ2-1; D unclear. Germline V CDR1 and CDR2: SNHLY, FYNNEI. V shed 4 bases and J shed 6 bases, with 1 base lying between them. CDR3 length equals 10 residues. The CDR3 coding sequence is TGTGCCAGCAGTGTCAATGAGCAGTTCTTC. This codes for CASSVNEQFF. The whole variable domain, filled in from reference TRBV2 and TRBJ2-1, reads EPEVTQTPSHQVTQMGQEVILRCVPISNHLYFYWYRQILGQKVEFLVSFYNNEISEKSEIFDDQFSVERPDGSNFTLKIRSTKLEDSAMYFCASSVNEQFFGPGTRLTVL.

The genes are TRBV7-2 and TRBJ2-7; D unclear. V dropped 1 base and J dropped 3 bases, with 10 bases sitting between them. The CDR3 is made up of 14 amino acids. Looked up from germline, CDR1 is SGHTA and CDR2 is FQGNSA. CDR3 DNA: TGTGCCAGCAGCTTAGAGGTCGCATTCTACGAGCAGTACTTC. Protein: CASSLEVAFYEQYF.

The chain is built from TRBV5-6 and TRBJ2-7, with a tentative D call TRBD1 (5 bases). V was cut by 1 base and J by 2 bases, with 13 bases left in between. Per germline, CDR1 SGHDT and CDR2 YYEEEE. The CDR3 is 15 residues long. CDR3: CASSLSGRQAYEQYF. CDR3 DNA: TGTGCCAGCAGCTTGTCAGGGCGGCAGGCCTACGAGCAGTACTTC.

V usage is TRBV7-9 and J usage is TRBJ2-1, with 10 bases lining up with TRBD2. V trimming: 5 bases; J trimming: 15 bases; junction bases outside the gene matches: 7. The germline V gene encodes CDR1 SEHNR and CDR2 FQNEAQ (reference sequence). This CDR3 spans 12 amino acids. The CDR3, as DNA: TGTGCCAGCAGCCGTACTAGCGGGACACCGTTCTTC. As protein: CASSRTSGTPFF.

The gene calls are TRBV12-5 and TRBJ2-7; D call uncertain. The CDR3 length is 14 residues. Germline values: CDR1 LGHNT, CDR2 FRNRAP. The V end was cut by 6 bases, the J end by 0 bases, with 12 bases between. CDR3 DNA sequence: TGTGCTAGTGGGGACGCCAGTGCCTCCTACGAGCAGTACTTC. Translated, it gives CASGDASASYEQYF. The whole variable domain, filled in from reference TRBV12-5 and TRBJ2-7, reads DARVTQTPRHKVTEMGQEVTMRCQPILGHNTVFWYRQTMMQGLELLAYFRNRAPLDDSGMPKDRFSAEMPDATLATLKIQPSEPRDSAVYFCASGDASASYEQYFGPGTRLTVT.

The CDR3 protein is CSVVHPGDTQYF. CDR3 nucleotides: TGCAGCGTTGTGCACCCCGGAGATACGCAGTATTTT. The chain employs TRBV29-1 and TRBJ2-3; D unresolved. The CDR3 runs 12 residues. Germline CDR1 is SQVTM and CDR2 is ANQGSEA. V lost 4 bases, J lost 5 bases, and 10 bases lay in between.

J is TRBJ1-1 and V is TRBV27; D uncertain. CDR1 is MNHEY and CDR2 is SMNVEV in the germline V gene (reference sequence). Trimming left V 3 bases short and J 6 bases short, with 8 bases between. The CDR3 totals 12 residues. DNA of the CDR3: TGTGCCAGCAGTTTGGGTGGGGCTGAAGCTTTCTTT. Translating it yields CASSLGGAEAFF.

V usage is TRBV13 and J usage is TRBJ2-1; TRBD1 matches at 8 bases. The CDR3 totals 12 residues. Germline V gene lookup returns CDR1 PRHDT and CDR2 FYEKMQ (reference sequence). J gave up 15 bases and V 3 bases, and 7 bases lay outside the gene matches. Here the CDR3 reads CASSLDRVRPFF. CDR3 bases: TGTGCCAGCAGCTTGGACAGGGTGAGGCCGTTCTTC.

The V gene is TRBV6-5, the J gene TRBJ2-7, with 8 bases that match TRBD1. Losses at the gene ends were 5 bases for V and 2 bases for J; bases not matched to a gene: 5. There are 14 residues in the CDR3. Germline CDR1 reads MNHEY; CDR2 reads SVGAGI. DNA of the CDR3: TGTGCCAGCAGTGCGGGACAGGTAACCTACGAGCAGTACTTC. Translating gives CASSAGQVTYEQYF.

The J gene is TRBJ2-3, the V gene TRBV6-1; D is ambiguous. There are 15 residues in the CDR3. Germline V gene data show CDR1 as MNHNS and CDR2 as SASEGT. V gave up 3 bases and J gave up 6 bases, with 16 bases separating them. The CDR3 here is CASSEIPLGGDTQYF. CDR3 DNA: TGTGCCAGCAGTGAGATCCCTCTTGGTGGGGATACGCAGTATTTT.

This chain uses TRBV7-8 with TRBJ2-1; D might be TRBD1 or TRBD2, each matching 5 bases. The CDR3 loop spans 12 amino acids. The V gene lost 8 bases and the J gene lost 8 bases, with 13 bases spanning the gap. Germline lookup yields CDR1 SGHVS and CDR2 FQNEAQ. CDR3 nucleotide sequence: TGTGCCAGCTCGGACCGGGGCGATGAGCAGTTCTTC. Protein: CASSDRGDEQFF.

The chain has TRBV4-3 and TRBJ2-2; 7 bases line up with TRBD2. The CDR3 has 17 amino acids. With 0 bases clipped from V and 2 bases from J, the junction kept 6 bases outside the gene matches. CDR1 and CDR2 from the germline V gene are LGHNA and YSLEER. The CDR3 DNA is TGCGCCAGCAGCCAAGAATGGGGGACTATTAACACCGGGGAGCTGTTTTTT. Translated, it gives CASSQEWGTINTGELFF.

The chain carries TRBV2 and TRBJ2-7; D assignment may be TRBD1 or TRBD2 (5 bases each). With 6 bases removed from V and 6 bases from J, the gap between germline ends came to 18 bases. Germline-derived CDR1 and CDR2 are SNHLY and FYNNEI. CDR3 size: 14 residues. The CDR3 here is CASRIPGPQPEQYF. The CDR3 DNA reads TGTGCCAGCAGGATCCCGGGACCCCAACCCGAGCAGTACTTC. The entire variable domain, with the rest obtained from reference TRBV2 and TRBJ2-7, is as follows: EPEVTQTPSHQVTQMGQEVILRCVPISNHLYFYWYRQILGQKVEFLVSFYNNEISEKSEIFDDQFSVERPDGSNFTLKIRSTKLEDSAMYFCASRIPGPQPEQYFGPGTRLTVT.

V is TRBV4-2 and J is TRBJ2-5; either TRBD1 or TRBD2 may fit D (6 bases each). V gave up 0 bases and J gave up 5 bases, with 22 bases separating them. In germline, CDR1 is LGHNA, CDR2 YNFKEQ. The CDR3 is 18 residues long. In DNA form, the CDR3 reads TGTGCCAGCAGCCAAGACCCCGGGTCCGGAGGGGGGTTGGAGACCCAGTACTTC. Translating gives CASSQDPGSGGGLETQYF.

V gene TRBV7-2 combines with J gene TRBJ2-5; 8 bases are a match to TRBD2. The V gene end was trimmed by 3 bases and the J gene end by 4 bases; junction bases not matched to a gene: 4. This CDR3 is 14 amino acids long. CDR1 SGHTA and CDR2 FQGNSA come from the germline V gene. The CDR3 reads CASSFGAGAETQYF. For the CDR3, the DNA is TGTGCCAGCAGCTTCGGAGCGGGGGCAGAGACCCAGTACTTC. Filled out from reference TRBV7-2 and TRBJ2-5, the complete variable domain reads GAGVSQSPSNKVTEKGKDVELRCDPISGHTALYWYRQSLGQGLEFLIYFQGNSAPDKSGLPSDRFSAERTGGSVSTLTIQRTQQEDSAVYLCASSFGAGAETQYFGPGTRLLVL.

This clone appeared once. The V gene is TRBV6-1, the J gene TRBJ2-1, with no clear D. The V end lost 7 bases, the J end lost 4 bases, and 5 bases lay between the germline ends. CDR1 is MNHNS and CDR2 is SASEGT in the germline V gene. The CDR3 has 11 residues. The CDR3 region is CASTTYNEQFF. In nucleotides, the CDR3 is TGTGCCAGCACTACTTACAATGAGCAGTTCTTC.

This chain joins TRBV11-2 and TRBJ2-1; possible D gene TRBD2, 5 bases. V was cut by 3 bases and J by 16 bases, with 16 bases left in between. Germline CDR1 and CDR2: SGHAT and FQNNGV. The CDR3 consists of 12 residues. The DNA for the CDR3 is TGTGCCAGCAGCTTCTATTCGGCGGGTCTCTTCTTC. Translated, it gives CASSFYSAGLFF.

The gene calls are TRBV2 and TRBJ2-1; 7 bases fit TRBD1. Germline V gene lookup returns CDR1 SNHLY and CDR2 FYNNEI. This CDR3 is built from 15 residues. Trimming cost V 7 bases and J 9 bases; bases outside gene matches: 15. Written as DNA, the CDR3 is TGTGCCAGCATGAGCGAGACAGGGTATTTCGGTGAGCAGTTCTTC. Amino acids: CASMSETGYFGEQFF.

The chain carries TRBV28 and TRBJ1-1, with unresolved D. This CDR3 has 13 amino acids. Trimming took off 3 bases at V and 1 base at J, with 6 bases between the two ends. Germline V gene data show CDR1 as MDHEN and CDR2 as SYDVKM. In DNA form, the CDR3 reads TGTGCCAGCAGTTTTATGGGGAACACTGAAGCTTTCTTT. It yields the protein CASSFMGNTEAFF.